Described below is a single TCR beta chain sequence and its context. These data are taken from a study of blood T cell repertoires in COVID-19. For the study at large: The analysed material was cDNA or gDNA that came from T cells, B-cell-depleted T cells, or PBMCs.

Authors' processing steps: Amplification of reference gene primers was used by the study to estimate nucleated cell counts. Profiled with immunoSEQ multiplex PCR; TCRdb holds only in-frame clones, not every one. V, J and clone size reflect that table, while D and trimming were determined from the DNA. The table shows over 250,000 clones, with 85% to 90% occurring only once. This receptor was taken from a woman between 40 and 50 years old who had recovered from COVID-19. The sample taken for sequencing was peripheral blood.

The CDR3, as DNA: TGTGCCACCAGCAGAGATAGGGCGGGGGGCGGCTACACCTTC. The encoded protein is CATSRDRAGGGYTF. The J gene is TRBJ1-2, the V gene TRBV15, with a tentative D call TRBD1 (6 bases). Trimming removed 0 bases at V and 8 bases at J, with 13 bases between. The CDR3 extends over 14 amino acids. CDR1 is LNHNV and CDR2 is YYDKDF in the germline V gene (reference sequence).